Below are 32 T cell receptor beta chains sequenced from a single sample in a study of regulatory T cells in long-lasting Graves disease. Combining iRepertoire HTBI primers with Arm-PCR of CDR3 regions, the authors built TCR beta libraries. TCRdb called the multiplex PCR reads again in MiXCR, with one record for every CDR3 protein. This sample has hundreds of thousands of distinct CDR3 sequences, with 16% found just once. Time point in this sample: newly diagnosed GD, antithyroid drugs for less than 3 months. Scientists built the TCR library using RNA that was extracted from PBMCs. The sample was also linked to a second study, of T cells in Graves' hyperthyroidism and ophthalmopathy.

The source was peripheral blood mononuclear cells (PBMCs), collected at new diagnosis, from a patient treated with antithyroid drugs. The receptors originated from a middle-aged man with Graves disease.

This clonotype was picked up many times. The CDR3, as DNA: TGTGCCAGCAGCCCCGATTTGATGGTAGCGGGGGTCTACAATGAGCAGTTCTTC. Protein product: CASSPDLMVAGVYNEQFF. V usage is TRBV11-2 and J usage is TRBJ2-1; 9 bases agree with TRBD2. After removal of 5 bases from V and 3 bases from J, the junction contained 14 bases not matched to a gene. The CDR3 runs 18 residues. CDR1 and CDR2 from the germline V gene are SGHAT and FQNNGV.

The sample holds a few counts of this clonotype. The chain is built from TRBV9 and TRBJ2-5; D unresolved. The CDR3 sequence is 15 residues long. Trimming took off 4 bases at V and 1 base at J, with 14 bases between the two ends. The germline V gene has CDR1 SGDLS and CDR2 YYNGEE. The CDR3 bases are TGTGCCAGCAGCACAAACCAGTACAGCCAAGAGACCCAGTACTTC. Encoded protein: CASSTNQYSQETQYF.

The V call is TRBV12-3 or TRBV12-4, the J call TRBJ2-5, with D uncertain. The CDR3 is 14 residues long. Trimming removed 7 bases at V and 2 bases at J, with 14 bases between. The CDR3 sequence: CASKPFEQQETQYF. Here the CDR3 DNA reads TGTGCCAGCAAGCCTTTTGAACAGCAAGAGACCCAGTACTTC.

This clonotype was counted a few times. The chain uses TRBV28 and TRBJ1-3; 9 nucleotides agree with TRBD1. Germline CDR1 is MDHEN and CDR2 is SYDVKM. This CDR3 region has 16 residues. Unmatched junction bases numbered 8, after V lost 5 bases and J lost 3 bases. The DNA of the CDR3 is TGTGCCAGCAGTCCCTGGGACAGGGTTTTTGGAAACACCATATATTTT. Amino acids: CASSPWDRVFGNTIYF. The full variable domain, in which reference TRBV28 and TRBJ1-3 provide the parts outside the CDR3, is DVKVTQSSRYLVKRTGEKVFLECVQDMDHENMFWYRQDPGLGLRLIYFSYDVKMKEKGDIPEGYSVSREKKERFSLILESASTNQTSMYLCASSPWDRVFGNTIYFGEGSWLTVV.

This sequence joins TRBV3-1 and TRBJ2-2, with D tentatively TRBD1 (6 bases). The CDR3 length is 16 residues. The V end was cut by 4 bases, the J end by 3 bases, with 15 bases between. Germline V gene lookup returns CDR1 LGHDT and CDR2 YNNKEL (reference sequence). CDR3 protein: CASSPELRQDTGELFF. Written as DNA, the CDR3 is TGTGCCAGCAGCCCCGAACTAAGACAGGACACCGGGGAGCTGTTTTTT.

This clonotype was seen ten or more times. V usage is TRBV7-2 and J usage is TRBJ2-3, with D unclear. The CDR3 sequence is 14 residues long. Trimming cost V 5 bases and J 6 bases, with 15 bases left between them. The germline gives CDR1 SGHTA, CDR2 FQGNSA. Here the CDR3 reads CASSPEPFLDTQYF. CDR3 sequence (DNA): TGTGCCAGCAGCCCCGAGCCTTTTCTGGATACGCAGTATTTT.

This clonotype was detected a few times. This chain joins TRBV5-6 and TRBJ1-6, with 9 bases matching TRBD1. This CDR3 contains 15 residues. Germline CDR1 is SGHDT and CDR2 is YYEEEE. J gave up 8 bases and V 3 bases, and 6 bases lay outside the gene matches. As DNA, the CDR3 is TGTGCCAGCAGCTGGGGACAGGGAATGCATTCACCCCTCCACTTT. Translation: CASSWGQGMHSPLHF.

This CDR3 is CATQGDALTEAFF. In DNA, the CDR3 is TGTGCCACTCAAGGGGACGCACTAACTGAAGCTTTCTTT. The rearrangement links TRBV27 to TRBJ1-1; D may be TRBD1 (5 bases). Germline V gene data show CDR1 as MNHEY and CDR2 as SMNVEV (reference sequence). Trimming pared 10 bases from V and 5 bases from J, leaving 17 bases between. The CDR3 runs 13 residues.

The chain recombines TRBV20-1 with TRBJ2-4; D tentatively reads TRBD1 or TRBD2 (5 bases each). This CDR3 is built from 13 residues. Germline V gives CDR1 DFQATT, CDR2 SNEGSKA (reference sequence). The V end was cut by 2 bases, the J end by 6 bases, with 11 bases between. The CDR3 reads CSARYGTVNIQYF. CDR3 DNA sequence: TGCAGTGCTAGATATGGGACGGTAAACATTCAGTACTTC.

The rearrangement links TRBV7-3 to TRBJ2-3; D unresolved. Per germline, CDR1 SGHTA and CDR2 FQGTGA. Trimming removed 5 bases at V and 4 bases at J, with 22 bases between. The CDR3 has 17 amino acids. The CDR3 sequence: CASSPTADWPHADTQYF. In DNA, the CDR3 is TGTGCCAGCAGCCCGACCGCCGACTGGCCACACGCAGATACGCAGTATTTT.

This clonotype was seen at least ten times. The V gene is TRBV10-2, the J gene TRBJ1-2, with D perhaps matching TRBD1 (5 bases). Germline V gene data show CDR1 as WSHSY and CDR2 as SAAADI. The V gene lost 4 bases and the J gene lost 4 bases, with 10 bases spanning the gap. The CDR3 is 13 residues long. This CDR3 is CASSAVQGYGYTF. CDR3 sequence (DNA): TGCGCCAGCAGTGCGGTCCAGGGCTATGGCTACACCTTC.

This clonotype has only a few counts. The chain recombines TRBV5-1 with TRBJ2-2; perhaps TRBD2 as D (5 bases). The V end was cut by 4 bases, the J end by 0 bases, with 13 bases between. The germline gives CDR1 SGHRS, CDR2 YFSETQ. The CDR3 is 16 residues long. CDR3 residues: CASSDRGGTNTGELFF. For the CDR3, the DNA is TGCGCCAGCAGCGACCGGGGTGGGACGAACACCGGGGAGCTGTTTTTT.

The table lists this clonotype with many counts. This sequence joins TRBV28 and TRBJ2-3, with TRBD2 as a possible D gene (5 bases). This CDR3 has 15 amino acids. The V gene lost 7 bases and the J gene lost 2 bases, with 16 bases spanning the gap. CDR1 and CDR2 from the germline V gene are MDHEN and SYDVKM. In DNA form, the CDR3 reads TGTGCCAGCAAAAAACCGGGATTAAACACAGATACGCAGTATTTT. The encoded protein is CASKKPGLNTDTQYF.

In this sample, this clonotype turned up a few times. J is TRBJ1-6 and V is TRBV27; D remains unclear. The CDR3 is 16 amino acids. V lost 1 base and J lost 4, with 11 bases in between. Germline CDR1 and CDR2: MNHEY and SMNVEV (reference sequence). CDR3 residues: CASSLYSSPYNSPLHF. The CDR3 nucleotides read TGTGCCAGCAGTTTATATTCCAGCCCATATAATTCACCCCTCCACTTT.

The rearrangement uses TRBV20-1 and TRBJ2-7, with TRBD1 as a possible D gene (6 bases). Per the germline V gene, CDR1 is DFQATT and CDR2 is SNEGSKA (reference sequence). V lost 4 bases and J 1 base, leaving 20 bases between the germline ends. The CDR3 is 16 residues long. The CDR3 here is CSATRVVGTPSYEQYF. CDR3 DNA: TGCAGTGCTACTAGGGTAGTCGGGACACCTTCCTACGAGCAGTACTTC.

This clonotype showed up many times. The chain has TRBV6-2 or TRBV6-3 and TRBJ2-2; 7 bases are a match to TRBD2. V shed 7 bases, J shed 0 bases, and the junction held 5 bases outside the gene matches. The CDR3 sequence is 15 residues long. The germline CDR1 and CDR2 sequences are MNHEY and SVGEGT. In DNA, the CDR3 is TGTGCCAGCAAGGCGGGGGACGCGAACACCGGGGAGCTGTTTTTT. Translated: CASKAGDANTGELFF.

On this clonotype: A much larger clone differs by one base, so this may be a read error. CDR3 bases: TGCAGTGCCATCGATCCAAGACTAGCGGGGGGCTACAATGAGCAGTACTTC. Translated: CSAIDPRLAGGYNEQYF. The genes are TRBV20-1 and TRBJ2-5; 13 nucleotides align to TRBD2. The CDR3 loop spans 17 amino acids. Germline assignment: CDR1 DFQATT and CDR2 SNEGSKA (reference sequence). Trimming at V came to 6 bases and at J to 11 bases, leaving 21 bases not matched to a gene.

A few counts support this clonotype. This sequence joins TRBV15 and TRBJ1-6; tentative D call: TRBD1 (5 bases). Germline V gene data show CDR1 as LNHNV and CDR2 as YYDKDF (reference sequence). There are 16 residues in the CDR3. Trimming shortened V by 1 base and J by 5 bases, and 12 bases separated the two germline ends. The CDR3 DNA reads as TGTGCCACCAGCAGAGGGGGGAGTGGAAATAATTCACCCCTCCACTTT. Translation: CATSRGGSGNNSPLHF.

A few counts support this clonotype. The V and J genes are TRBV24-1 and TRBJ2-2, with TRBD2 as a possible D gene (6 bases). The CDR3 is 14 amino acids. The V gene lost 7 bases and the J gene lost 6 bases, with 14 bases spanning the gap. In germline, CDR1 is KGHDR, CDR2 SFDVKD. CDR3 loop: CATSRGIPSGELFF. The CDR3 bases are TGTGCCACCAGCCGGGGGATTCCTTCCGGGGAGCTGTTTTTT.

This clonotype came up many times. This chain connects TRBV7-9 to TRBJ1-1; D is uncertain. This CDR3 spans 13 amino acids. Trimming cost V 5 bases and J 5 bases, with 12 bases left between them. CDR1 and CDR2 (germline): SEHNR, FQNEAQ (reference sequence). CDR3 nucleotide sequence: TGTGCCAGCAGCCTTGAGGTGGGGACTGAAGCTTTCTTT. Encoded protein: CASSLEVGTEAFF.

This clonotype showed up many times. This chain links TRBV7-8 with TRBJ2-2, with D possibly being TRBD2 (6 bases). The ends were cut back, 0 bases at V and 6 bases at J, with 8 bases in the middle. The CDR3 runs 14 residues. Germline assignment: CDR1 SGHVS and CDR2 FQNEAQ. DNA of the CDR3: TGTGCCAGCAGCTTAGCGGGGGGATCCGGGGAGCTGTTTTTT. This gives the protein CASSLAGGSGELFF.

This clonotype came up a few times. The rearrangement links TRBV15 to TRBJ2-2, with D perhaps TRBD1 or TRBD2 (6 bases each). The germline CDR1 and CDR2 sequences are LNHNV and YYDKDF (reference sequence). Trimming cost V 5 bases and J 4 bases, with 17 bases left between them. The CDR3 contains 16 residues. DNA of the CDR3: TGTGCCACCAGCGGAGGGGGGCTTGGGTTCACCGGGGAGCTGTTTTTT. Its translation: CATSGGGLGFTGELFF.

This clonotype has at least ten counts. The chain uses TRBV18 and TRBJ2-5; D perhaps matches TRBD2 (6 bases). This CDR3 spans 14 amino acids. Trimming cost V 3 bases and J 1 base, with 9 bases left between them. Germline CDR1 and CDR2: KGHSH and LQKENI. DNA for the CDR3: TGTGCCAGCTCACCGGGACTGATCCAAGAGACCCAGTACTTC. As protein: CASSPGLIQETQYF.

This clonotype was counted ten times or more. The gene calls are TRBV28 and TRBJ2-3, with 13 nucleotides matching TRBD2. Looked up from germline, CDR1 is MDHEN and CDR2 is SYDVKM. There are 20 residues in the CDR3. Unmatched junction bases numbered 13, after V lost 2 bases and J lost 2 bases. CDR3 bases: TGTGCCAGCAGTTTACCGGGACTAGCGGGGTCCCAGGGGGCCACAGATACGCAGTATTTT. Translating gives CASSLPGLAGSQGATDTQYF.

The chain recombines TRBV4-2 with TRBJ2-7; possible D gene TRBD1, 5 bases. The CDR3 contains 16 residues. Germline values: CDR1 LGHNA, CDR2 YNFKEQ. The V and J ends lost 6 bases and 2 bases respectively, with 20 bases between them. CDR3 sequence (DNA): TGTGCCAGCAGACCCTATCAATCAGGGCTAGCCTACGAGCAGTACTTC. This encodes CASRPYQSGLAYEQYF.

On this clonotype itself: A read error is possible here, since a much larger clone lies one base away. The chain couples TRBV3-1 to TRBJ2-1, with D perhaps matching TRBD1 (6 bases). Germline-derived CDR1 and CDR2 are LGHDT and YNNKEL (reference sequence). Trimming took 3 bases from V and 9 from J, leaving 18 bases between them. The CDR3 is 15 amino acids. The CDR3 spells CASSQTGVATGEQFF. As DNA, the CDR3 is TGTGCCAGCAGCCAGACAGGAGTGGCAACGGGTGAGCAGTTCTTC.

The sample holds a few counts of this clonotype. This rearrangement joins TRBV28 to TRBJ2-7; 7 nucleotides match TRBD1. The length of the CDR3 is 14 residues. J gave up 0 bases and V 10 bases, and 9 bases lay outside the gene matches. CDR1 is MDHEN and CDR2 is SYDVKM in the germline V gene. CDR3 protein: CAITPGQSSYEQYF. The DNA of the CDR3 is TGTGCCATTACACCGGGACAGAGCTCCTACGAGCAGTACTTC. Complete variable domain (other parts from reference TRBV28 and TRBJ2-7): DVKVTQSSRYLVKRTGEKVFLECVQDMDHENMFWYRQDPGLGLRLIYFSYDVKMKEKGDIPEGYSVSREKKERFSLILESASTNQTSMYLCAITPGQSSYEQYFGPGTRLTVT.

In this sample, this clonotype turned up many times. The gene calls are TRBV11-2 and TRBJ2-7; D is possibly TRBD1 (5 bases). Germline V CDR1 and CDR2: SGHAT, FQNNGV. The V and J ends lost 4 bases and 6 bases respectively, with 16 bases between them. This CDR3 spans 14 amino acids. Here the CDR3 reads CASSSGQGHGEQYF. CDR3 DNA sequence: TGTGCCAGCAGCTCCGGGCAGGGTCACGGCGAGCAGTACTTC. The variable domain in full, completed from reference TRBV11-2 and TRBJ2-7, reads EAGVAQSPRYKIIEKRQSVAFWCNPISGHATLYWYQQILGQGPKLLIQFQNNGVVDDSQLPKDRFSAERLKGVDSTLKIQPAKLEDSAVYLCASSSGQGHGEQYFGPGTRLTVT.

The genes are TRBV24-1 and TRBJ2-1; possible D gene TRBD1, 6 bases. V lost 1 base and J lost 7, with 16 bases in between. The CDR3 loop spans 16 amino acids. CDR1 and CDR2 (germline): KGHDR, SFDVKD. CDR3 in amino acids: CATSDLSQGSQNEQFF. The CDR3 DNA sequence: TGTGCCACCAGTGATTTAAGCCAGGGGAGTCAGAATGAGCAGTTCTTC.

This clonotype was recorded at least ten times. The chain carries TRBV2 and TRBJ1-1; D unclear. V dropped 7 bases and J dropped 3 bases, with 15 bases sitting between them. The CDR3 totals 14 residues. CDR1 SNHLY and CDR2 FYNNEI come from the germline V gene. The CDR3 region is CASIPYSGYTEAFF. The CDR3 DNA reads TGTGCCAGCATCCCCTACTCGGGATACACTGAAGCTTTCTTT. The variable domain in full, with the rest retrieved from reference TRBV2 and TRBJ1-1, is EPEVTQTPSHQVTQMGQEVILRCVPISNHLYFYWYRQILGQKVEFLVSFYNNEISEKSEIFDDQFSVERPDGSNFTLKIRSTKLEDSAMYFCASIPYSGYTEAFFGQGTRLTVV.

This clonotype appeared many times. CDR3 loop: CAWAQGSGNTIYF. The CDR3 coding sequence is TGTGCCTGGGCGCAGGGTTCTGGAAACACCATATATTTT. The chain carries TRBV30 and TRBJ1-3; D might be TRBD1 (5 bases). The CDR3 is 13 amino acids. V was pared by 5 bases and J by 1 base, with 9 bases between. CDR1 is GTSNPN, CDR2 SVGIG, per germline (reference sequence).

This clonotype has ten or more counts. The chain carries TRBV3-1 and TRBJ1-1; 8 bases match TRBD1. Trimming cost V 6 bases and J 1 base; bases outside gene matches: 10. The CDR3 is 16 residues long. The germline CDR1 and CDR2 sequences are LGHDT and YNNKEL (reference sequence). CDR3 region: CASSNRDRFPNTEAFF. The CDR3 bases are TGTGCCAGCAGTAACCGGGACAGGTTCCCGAACACTGAAGCTTTCTTT.